What follows are 16 T cell receptor beta chains derived from one specimen sequenced in a study of blood T cell dynamics during melanoma immunotherapy. Sequenced by immunoSEQ multiplex PCR; TCRdb stores in-frame clones only, minus some. The top ten hold more than 4% of the sample, which has 8,500 to 11,000 clones, about 88% seen once. As for time point: week 3, after first cycle of checkpoint inhibitor. The source material was blood, sampled from a patient treated with checkpoint blockade. The receptors derive from a human donor with melanoma.

The CDR3 sequence is CASSPGLGYNNEQFF. CDR3 DNA: TGCGCCAGCAGCCCGGGACTAGGTTATAATAATGAGCAGTTCTTC. The rearrangement joins TRBV5-1 to TRBJ2-1, with 8 positions matching TRBD2. Unmatched junction bases numbered 10, after V lost 4 bases and J lost 7 bases. The germline V gene has CDR1 SGHRS and CDR2 YFSETQ. This CDR3 contains 15 residues.

The chain links TRBV7-9 to TRBJ2-5, with D unclear. Trimming cost V 5 bases and J 0 bases, with 7 bases left between them. This CDR3 has 13 amino acids. Germline-derived CDR1 and CDR2 are SEHNR and FQNEAQ (reference sequence). The CDR3: CASSLGYQETQYF. The CDR3 nucleotides read TGTGCCAGCAGCCTTGGGTACCAAGAGACCCAGTACTTC. Full variable domain (outside the CDR3, taken from reference TRBV7-9 and TRBJ2-5): DTGVSQNPRHKITKRGQNVTFRCDPISEHNRLYWYRQTLGQGPEFLTYFQNEAQLEKSRLLSDRFSAERPKGSFSTLEIQRTEQGDSAMYLCASSLGYQETQYFGPGTRLLVL.

The V call is TRBV9, the J call TRBJ2-1, with 14 bases fitting TRBD2. The CDR3 totals 16 residues. CDR1 is SGDLS and CDR2 is YYNGEE in the germline V gene. With V trimmed by 4 bases and J by 2 bases, 2 bases remained unmatched. This CDR3 is CASSRLAGGTYNEQFF. The CDR3 DNA sequence: TGTGCCAGCAGCCGACTAGCGGGAGGGACCTACAATGAGCAGTTCTTC.

J is TRBJ1-1 and V is TRBV9; D not resolved. Germline V CDR1 and CDR2: SGDLS, YYNGEE. The CDR3 consists of 13 residues. V was cut by 4 bases and J by 0 bases, with 7 bases left in between. The CDR3 nucleotides are TGTGCCAGCAGCACACAGCTGAACACTGAAGCTTTCTTT. This translates into CASSTQLNTEAFF.

The gene calls are TRBV7-2 and TRBJ2-7; D unresolved. V gave up 5 bases and J gave up 7 bases, with 21 bases separating them. Germline-derived CDR1 and CDR2 are SGHTA and FQGNSA. The CDR3 extends over 15 amino acids. The CDR3 sequence: CASSPRSVSRGEQYF. Written as DNA, the CDR3 is TGTGCCAGCAGCCCCAGGAGCGTTAGCCGAGGAGAGCAGTACTTC. The full variable domain, completed using reference TRBV7-2 and TRBJ2-7, is GAGVSQSPSNKVTEKGKDVELRCDPISGHTALYWYRQSLGQGLEFLIYFQGNSAPDKSGLPSDRFSAERTGGSVSTLTIQRTQQEDSAVYLCASSPRSVSRGEQYFGPGTRLTVT.

This chain connects TRBV4-1 to TRBJ2-7, with D perhaps matching TRBD1 (6 bases). The CDR3 sequence is 16 residues long. V shed 4 bases and J shed 0 bases, with 16 bases lying between them. The germline V gene has CDR1 MGHRA and CDR2 YSYEKL. The CDR3 region has the DNA TGCGCCAGCAGCCTGACCCTGGACAGTTTCTCCTACGAGCAGTACTTC. Amino acid sequence: CASSLTLDSFSYEQYF.

This sequence joins TRBV5-6 and TRBJ2-6; 10 bases map to TRBD1. Losses at the gene ends were 4 bases for V and 1 base for J; bases not matched to a gene: 8. From germline, CDR1 is SGHDT and CDR2 YYEEEE. CDR3 length: 18 amino acids. The CDR3 loop reads CASSPGTGALSGANVLTF. The CDR3 DNA reads as TGTGCCAGCAGCCCGGGGACAGGGGCCCTTTCTGGGGCCAACGTCCTGACTTTC.

V gene TRBV7-8 combines with J gene TRBJ2-3, with 9 bases lining up with TRBD1. V dropped 0 bases and J dropped 5; count of bases not matched to a gene: 6. The CDR3 runs to 16 residues. Germline V gene lookup returns CDR1 SGHVS and CDR2 FQNEAQ. CDR3: CASSLALGTGKDTQYF. The CDR3 coding sequence is TGTGCCAGCAGCTTAGCGCTTGGGACAGGGAAAGATACGCAGTATTTT.

The chain combines TRBV11-1 with TRBJ1-2; D is unresolved. The CDR3 is made up of 13 amino acids. V dropped 5 bases and J dropped 4 bases, with 11 bases sitting between them. In germline, CDR1 is SGHAT, CDR2 FQDESV (reference sequence). CDR3 region: CASSLLGFYGYTF. CDR3 bases: TGTGCCAGCAGCCTCCTGGGGTTCTATGGCTACACCTTC.

This sequence joins TRBV6-1 and TRBJ2-7, with D perhaps matching TRBD1 (6 bases). Germline values: CDR1 MNHNS, CDR2 SASEGT. The CDR3 is 15 residues long. Trimming stripped 5 bases from V and 7 bases from J, with 21 bases between. CDR3 in DNA: TGTGCCAGCAGTCCTGGGGCTTACCCGAGGGGGGAGCAGTACTTC. Residues: CASSPGAYPRGEQYF.

The rearrangement links TRBV7-9 to TRBJ1-1; D gene unclear. This CDR3 comprises 15 residues. The ends were cut back, 0 bases at V and 0 bases at J, with 8 bases in the middle. The germline V gene has CDR1 SEHNR and CDR2 FQNEAQ (reference sequence). CDR3 nucleotides: TGTGCCAGCAGCTTAGCGGGATCCATGAACACTGAAGCTTTCTTT. It translates to CASSLAGSMNTEAFF.

The chain joins TRBV5-4 to TRBJ2-3; D unclear. V shed 4 bases and J shed 7 bases, with 10 bases lying between them. The CDR3 contains 12 residues. Germline lookup yields CDR1 SGHNT and CDR2 YYREEE (reference sequence). The CDR3 coding sequence is TGTGCCAGCAGCCCCTCGCTGAATACGCAGTATTTT. Its protein is CASSPSLNTQYF.

V gene TRBV6-6 combines with J gene TRBJ1-2, with D hard to call. Germline CDR1 MNHNY, CDR2 SVGAGI (reference sequence). This CDR3 is 12 amino acids long. V lost 6 bases, J lost 7 bases, and 12 bases lay in between. The CDR3 DNA reads TGTGCCAGCAGGCCTCAACGGGCTGGCTACACCTTC. Encoded protein: CASRPQRAGYTF.

This chain joins TRBV5-1 and TRBJ2-7; 7 positions match TRBD2. The CDR3 extends over 15 amino acids. V lost 0 bases to trimming and J lost 3 bases; unmatched junction nucleotides: 6. Germline-derived CDR1 and CDR2 are SGHRS and YFSETQ. The CDR3 reads CASSLGGGRDYEQYF. CDR3 coding DNA: TGCGCCAGCAGCTTGGGGGGGGGACGGGACTACGAGCAGTACTTC.

The table lists this clone with a count of one. The chain carries TRBV5-4 and TRBJ2-1, with 8 bases that match TRBD2. Germline V gene sequence: CDR1 SGHNT, CDR2 YYREEE (reference sequence). V gave up 3 bases and J gave up 5 bases; unmatched junction bases: 10. This CDR3 is built from 16 residues. Here the CDR3 DNA reads TGTGCCAGCAGCTCCGAGGGCGGGAGGATAGACAATGAGCAGTTCTTC. It is translated as CASSSEGGRIDNEQFF.

The V and J genes are TRBV11-3 and TRBJ2-3, with 9 bases lining up with TRBD1. Trimming removed 2 bases from V and 7 bases from J; junction bases left unmatched: 10. Germline V gene lookup returns CDR1 SGHNT and CDR2 YENEEA. This CDR3 contains 16 residues. Here the CDR3 DNA reads TGTGCCAGCAGCTTAAGGGGGGGACAGGGTGGAAATACGCAGTATTTT. Its protein is CASSLRGGQGGNTQYF.